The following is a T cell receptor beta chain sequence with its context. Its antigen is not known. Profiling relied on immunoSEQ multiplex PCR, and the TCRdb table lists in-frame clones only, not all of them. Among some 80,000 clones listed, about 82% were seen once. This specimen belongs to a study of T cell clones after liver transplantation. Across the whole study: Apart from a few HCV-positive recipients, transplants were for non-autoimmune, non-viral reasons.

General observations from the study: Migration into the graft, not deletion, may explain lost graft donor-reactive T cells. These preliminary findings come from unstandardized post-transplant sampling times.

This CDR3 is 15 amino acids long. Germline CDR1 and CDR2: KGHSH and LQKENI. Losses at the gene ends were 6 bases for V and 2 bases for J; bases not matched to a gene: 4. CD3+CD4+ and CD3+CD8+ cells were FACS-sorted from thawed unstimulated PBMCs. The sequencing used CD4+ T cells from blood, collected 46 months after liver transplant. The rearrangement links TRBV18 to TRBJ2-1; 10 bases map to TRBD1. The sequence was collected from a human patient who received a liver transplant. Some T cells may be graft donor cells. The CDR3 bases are TGTGCCAGCTCCTGGACAGGGGGGACCTACAATGAGCAGTTCTTC. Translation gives CASSWTGGTYNEQFF.